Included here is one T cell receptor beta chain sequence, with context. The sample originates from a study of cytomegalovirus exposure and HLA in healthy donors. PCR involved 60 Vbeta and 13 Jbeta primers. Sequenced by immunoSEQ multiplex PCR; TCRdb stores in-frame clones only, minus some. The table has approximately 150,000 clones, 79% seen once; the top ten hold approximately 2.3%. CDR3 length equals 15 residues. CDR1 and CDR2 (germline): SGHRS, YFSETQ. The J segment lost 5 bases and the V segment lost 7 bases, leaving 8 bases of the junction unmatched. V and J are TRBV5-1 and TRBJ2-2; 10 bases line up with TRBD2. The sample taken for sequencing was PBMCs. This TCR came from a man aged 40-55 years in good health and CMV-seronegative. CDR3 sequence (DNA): TGCGCCAGCGGCCTAGCGGGAGATGGTACCGGGGAGCTGTTTTTT. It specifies CASGLAGDGTGELFF. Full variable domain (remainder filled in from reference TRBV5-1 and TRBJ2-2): KAGVTQTPRYLIKTRGQQVTLSCSPISGHRSVSWYQQTPGQGLQFLFEYFSETQRNKGNFPGRFSGRQFSNSRSEMNVSTLELGDSALYLCASGLAGDGTGELFFGEGSRLTVL.